This T cell receptor beta chain comes out of a study of cytomegalovirus exposure and HLA in healthy donors. Whole-study findings and limits: Donor immune exposure was known only as CMV serostatus.

The PCR made use of 60 Vbeta and 13 Jbeta primers. Using immunoSEQ multiplex PCR, the repertoire was profiled, and TCRdb retains in-frame clones only, with some absent. The sample contains more than 95,000 clones, roughly three quarters of which appear only once. The germline V gene has CDR1 SQVTM and CDR2 ANQGSEA. This CDR3 contains 19 residues. V lost 0 bases and J lost 1, with 22 bases in between. Of note for this clone: Its antigen remains unidentified.

The source is a man between 50 and 59 years old in good health and CMV-seropositive. This chain connects TRBV29-1 to TRBJ2-1; maybe TRBD2 (6 bases). Source material: PBMCs. CDR3 in DNA: TGCAGCGTTGAAGATCCAGGAACTAGCAGCAGCGGGTCCTACAATGAGCAGTTCTTC. The encoded protein is CSVEDPGTSSSGSYNEQFF.